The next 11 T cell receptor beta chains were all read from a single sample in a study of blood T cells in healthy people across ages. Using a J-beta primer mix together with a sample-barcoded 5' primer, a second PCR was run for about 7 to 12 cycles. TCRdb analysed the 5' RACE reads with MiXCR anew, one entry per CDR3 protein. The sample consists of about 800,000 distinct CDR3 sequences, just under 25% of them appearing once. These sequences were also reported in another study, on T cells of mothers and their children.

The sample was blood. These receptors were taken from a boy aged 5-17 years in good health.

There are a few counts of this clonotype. The CDR3 spells CASSLAPDRGDETQYF. CDR3 DNA sequence: TGTGCCAGCAGCTTAGCCCCGGACAGGGGTGATGAGACCCAGTACTTC. V and J are TRBV7-2 and TRBJ2-5, with 9 bases fitting TRBD1. The CDR3 spans 16 residues. CDR1 is SGHTA, CDR2 FQGNSA, per germline. V shed 0 bases and J 5 bases; nucleotides not matched to a gene: 7.

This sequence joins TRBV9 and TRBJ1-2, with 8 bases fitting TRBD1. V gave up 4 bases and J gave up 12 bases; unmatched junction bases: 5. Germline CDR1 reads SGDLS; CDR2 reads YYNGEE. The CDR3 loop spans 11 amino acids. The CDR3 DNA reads TGTGCCAGCAGCAGAGCAGGGGGCCACACCTTC. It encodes CASSRAGGHTF. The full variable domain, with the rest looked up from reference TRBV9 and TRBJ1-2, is DSGVTQTPKHLITATGQRVTLRCSPRSGDLSVYWYQQSLDQGLQFLIQYYNGEERAKGNILERFSAQQFPDLHSELNLSSLELGDSALYFCASSRAGGHTFGSGTRLTVV.

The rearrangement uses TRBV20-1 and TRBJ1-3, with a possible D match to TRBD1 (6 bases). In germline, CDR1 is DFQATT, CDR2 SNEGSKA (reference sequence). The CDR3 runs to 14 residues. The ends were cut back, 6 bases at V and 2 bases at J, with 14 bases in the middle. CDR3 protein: CSAWDTATGNTIYF. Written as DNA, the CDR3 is TGCAGTGCCTGGGACACTGCAACTGGAAACACCATATATTTT.

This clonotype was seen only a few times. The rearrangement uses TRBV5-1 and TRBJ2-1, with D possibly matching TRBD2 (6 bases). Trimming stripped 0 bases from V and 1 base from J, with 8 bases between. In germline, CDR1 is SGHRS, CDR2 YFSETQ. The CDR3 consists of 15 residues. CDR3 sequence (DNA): TGCGCCAGCAGCTTGGTAGCGGAATCCTACAATGAGCAGTTCTTC. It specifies CASSLVAESYNEQFF.

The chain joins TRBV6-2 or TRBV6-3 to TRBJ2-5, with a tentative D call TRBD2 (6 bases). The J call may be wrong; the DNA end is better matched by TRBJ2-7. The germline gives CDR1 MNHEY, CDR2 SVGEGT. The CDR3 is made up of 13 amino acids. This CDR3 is CASSCGTSYEQYF. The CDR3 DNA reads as TGTGCCAGCAGTTGCGGGACTTCCTACGAGCAGTACTTC.

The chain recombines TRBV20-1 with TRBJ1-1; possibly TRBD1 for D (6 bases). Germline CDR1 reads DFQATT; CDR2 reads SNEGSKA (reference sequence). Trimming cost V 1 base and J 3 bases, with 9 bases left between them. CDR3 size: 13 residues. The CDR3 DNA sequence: TGCAGTGCTAGAGGTCCAGGGGACACTGAAGCTTTCTTT. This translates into CSARGPGDTEAFF.

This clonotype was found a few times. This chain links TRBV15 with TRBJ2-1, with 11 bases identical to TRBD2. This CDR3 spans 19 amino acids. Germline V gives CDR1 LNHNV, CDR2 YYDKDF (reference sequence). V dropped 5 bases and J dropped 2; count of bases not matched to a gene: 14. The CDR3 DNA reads TGTGCCACCAGCGGCCCAACCGGACTAGCGGGCCTGACCTACAATGAGCAGTTCTTC. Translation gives CATSGPTGLAGLTYNEQFF.

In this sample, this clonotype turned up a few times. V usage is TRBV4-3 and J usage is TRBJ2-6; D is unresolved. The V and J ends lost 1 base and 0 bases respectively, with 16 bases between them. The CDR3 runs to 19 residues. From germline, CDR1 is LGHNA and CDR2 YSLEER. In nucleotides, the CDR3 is TGCGCCAGCAGCCAAGGAATCTCTTCCAGGTCCTCTGGGGCCAACGTCCTGACTTTC. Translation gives CASSQGISSRSSGANVLTF.

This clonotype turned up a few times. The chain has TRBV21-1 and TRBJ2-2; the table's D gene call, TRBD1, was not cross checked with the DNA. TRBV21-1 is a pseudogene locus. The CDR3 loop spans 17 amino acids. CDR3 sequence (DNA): TGTGCCAGCAGCATACTGGAGGAATCGAGCCCGGGCGGGGAGCTGTTTTTT. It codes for CASSILEESSPGGELFF.

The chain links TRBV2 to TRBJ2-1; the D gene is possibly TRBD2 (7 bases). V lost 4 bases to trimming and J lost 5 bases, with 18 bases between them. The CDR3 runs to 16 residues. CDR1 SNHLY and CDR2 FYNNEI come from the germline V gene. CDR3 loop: CASSVQGPGGNNEQFF. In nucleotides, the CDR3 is TGTGCCAGCAGTGTTCAGGGGCCGGGGGGCAACAATGAGCAGTTCTTC.

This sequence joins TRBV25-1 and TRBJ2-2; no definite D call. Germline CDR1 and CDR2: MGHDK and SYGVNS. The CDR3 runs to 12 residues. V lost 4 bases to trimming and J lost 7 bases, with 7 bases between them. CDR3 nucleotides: TGTGCCAGCAGTGCCAGTTACGGGGAGCTGTTTTTT. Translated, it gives CASSASYGELFF. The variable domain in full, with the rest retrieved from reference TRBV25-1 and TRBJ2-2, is EADIYQTPRYLVIGTGKKITLECSQTMGHDKMYWYQQDPGMELHLIHYSYGVNSTEKGDLSSESTVSRIRTEHFPLTLESARPSHTSQYLCASSASYGELFFGEGSRLTVL.